The clone carrying this T cell receptor (beta chain) was detected many times. The antigen remains undetermined. The CDR3 totals 16 residues. The junction had 7 bases not matched to a gene; V was cut back by 0 bases and J by 5 bases. Germline CDR1 reads SGHRS; CDR2 reads YFSETQ. The data were taken from a study of read filtering for tumor transcriptome and immune sequencing. Study summary: Per sample, TCR-region reads ranged about 3.5 to 11 million by IR-seq, roughly 80 to 1273 by RNA-seq. Findings and limits, study-wide: Without single-read clonotypes, shared clonotype proportions correlated more between IR-seq and RNA-seq. RNA-seq captured clonotypes less deeply and reliably than IR-seq.

This library used approximately 370 ng RNA and molecular barcoded adaptors spanning alpha/delta and beta/gamma chains. Using its own MiXCR run on the reads, TCRdb lists one record per CDR3 protein. The top ten hold 6.5% to 9% of the sample, which has around 130,000 distinct CDR3 sequences, 13% seen once. The sample was a population of CD138-negative cells sorted from bone marrow. The rearrangement joins TRBV5-1 to TRBJ2-3; 9 nucleotides match TRBD2. The sequence was collected from a donor at least 40 years old with multiple myeloma. The CDR3 reads CASSLDSSGKVDTQYF. The CDR3 DNA follows: TGCGCCAGCAGCTTGGATTCTAGCGGGAAGGTAGATACGCAGTATTTT.